Presented here are 11 T cell receptor beta chains from one specimen sequenced in a study of T cell repertoires in cytomegalovirus infection. TCRdb reprocessed the reads via MiXCR and lists one record per CDR3 protein. The sample lists about 280,000 distinct CDR3 sequences, 20% to 25% occurring once. These receptors are not linked to any known antigen. Sequences were derived from cultured PBMCs, sampled from culture after CMV antigen stimulation. These receptor sequences come from a human donor in good health (CMV status not recorded). Some clones in this sample may be carry-over from other donors' samples.

This clonotype was detected once. This chain uses TRBV4-3 with TRBJ1-2; TRBD1 might be the D (6 bases). CDR1 and CDR2 (germline): LGHNA, YSLEER. The CDR3 is 14 residues long. The V gene lost 2 bases and the J gene lost 11 bases, with 18 bases spanning the gap. The CDR3 reads CASSQPIGGAEYTF. The CDR3 DNA reads as TGCGCCAGCAGCCAACCTATCGGGGGGGCGGAGTACACCTTC.

The sample holds many counts of this clonotype. The chain employs TRBV7-2 and TRBJ1-1; maybe TRBD1 (5 bases). The CDR3 has 14 amino acids. From germline, CDR1 is SGHTA and CDR2 FQGNSA. Trimming pared 4 bases from V and 2 bases from J, leaving 11 bases between. The CDR3 sequence: CASSSSGLNTEAFF. The CDR3 coding sequence is TGTGCCAGCAGCTCCTCGGGGCTCAACACTGAAGCTTTCTTT.

This clonotype came up a few times. The J gene is TRBJ2-1, the V gene TRBV28, with a tentative D call TRBD1 (6 bases). Germline-derived CDR1 and CDR2 are MDHEN and SYDVKM. This CDR3 contains 17 residues. V lost 4 bases and J 6 bases, leaving 22 bases between the germline ends. CDR3 protein: CASSSPGDRSAGNEQFF. DNA for the CDR3: TGTGCCAGCAGTTCGCCCGGTGACAGGTCCGCGGGCAATGAGCAGTTCTTC.

V and J are TRBV28 and TRBJ2-7; D may be TRBD2 (5 bases). Deletions cut 6 bases from V and 3 bases from J, with 15 bases between. Germline values: CDR1 MDHEN, CDR2 SYDVKM. The CDR3 contains 14 residues. CDR3: CASSSPQGSYEQYF. CDR3 in DNA: TGTGCCAGCAGCTCCCCACAAGGGAGCTACGAGCAGTACTTC.

At least ten counts were recorded for this clonotype. The chain combines TRBV7-2 with TRBJ2-1; D may be TRBD1 (6 bases). Trimming shortened V by 4 bases and J by 0 bases, and 10 bases separated the two germline ends. Germline V gene lookup returns CDR1 SGHTA and CDR2 FQGNSA. The length of the CDR3 is 15 residues. The CDR3 DNA reads as TGTGCCAGCAGCTCACAGGGAAGCTCCTACAATGAGCAGTTCTTC. It specifies CASSSQGSSYNEQFF.

This clonotype was seen more than once but under ten times. The V gene is TRBV6-2 or TRBV6-3, the J gene TRBJ2-7; D not resolved. Germline V lookup: CDR1 MNHEY, CDR2 SVGEGT. The CDR3 runs 18 residues. Trimming shortened V by 0 bases and J by 3 bases, and 21 bases separated the two germline ends. The CDR3 protein is CASSYSTEGPTLRYEQYF. The CDR3 DNA sequence: TGTGCCAGCAGTTACTCGACGGAAGGCCCGACCTTACGCTACGAGCAGTACTTC.

This chain joins TRBV20-1 and TRBJ2-3; 8 bases line up with TRBD2. Germline trimming cut 2 bases from V and 5 bases from J; bases unmatched to any gene: 6. The CDR3 is 14 amino acids. The germline V gene has CDR1 DFQATT and CDR2 SNEGSKA (reference sequence). In DNA form, the CDR3 reads TGCAGTGCTAGATCGGGAGGGCCAGGAGATACGCAGTATTTT. Its translation: CSARSGGPGDTQYF.

The rearrangement joins TRBV10-3 to TRBJ2-1; 11 bases align to TRBD2. V dropped 3 bases and J dropped 2; count of bases not matched to a gene: 3. The germline CDR1 and CDR2 sequences are ENHRY and SYGVKD. The CDR3 length is 16 residues. The CDR3: CAISDTSGSAYNEQFF. For the CDR3, the DNA is TGTGCCATCAGTGACACTAGCGGGAGTGCCTACAATGAGCAGTTCTTC.

CDR3 bases: TGCGCCAGCAGCCAACACCTGGGGGGGGTCGAGACCCAGTACTTC. This translates into CASSQHLGGVETQYF. The rearrangement joins TRBV4-1 to TRBJ2-5; TRBD2 aligns across 7 bases. Germline V gene sequence: CDR1 MGHRA, CDR2 YSYEKL. This CDR3 is built from 15 residues. With 2 bases clipped from V and 5 bases from J, the junction kept 8 bases outside the gene matches.

This clonotype has at least ten counts. This rearrangement joins TRBV7-2 to TRBJ2-1; D call uncertain. The CDR3 sequence is 13 residues long. V dropped 1 base and J dropped 6 bases, with 7 bases sitting between them. In germline, CDR1 is SGHTA, CDR2 FQGNSA. This CDR3 is CASSLGWSNEQFF. CDR3 nucleotide sequence: TGTGCCAGCAGCTTAGGCTGGAGCAATGAGCAGTTCTTC. Filled out from reference TRBV7-2 and TRBJ2-1, the complete variable domain reads GAGVSQSPSNKVTEKGKDVELRCDPISGHTALYWYRQSLGQGLEFLIYFQGNSAPDKSGLPSDRFSAERTGGSVSTLTIQRTQQEDSAVYLCASSLGWSNEQFFGPGTRLTVL.

This clonotype was observed many times. The rearrangement links TRBV12-3 or TRBV12-4 to TRBJ2-2, with 7 bases identical to TRBD2. CDR3 size: 16 residues. V shed 10 bases, J shed 4 bases, and the junction held 15 bases outside the gene matches. CDR3 loop: CATIPERAGSTGELFF. The CDR3 DNA reads as TGTGCCACCATCCCGGAACGAGCGGGAAGCACCGGGGAGCTGTTTTTT.